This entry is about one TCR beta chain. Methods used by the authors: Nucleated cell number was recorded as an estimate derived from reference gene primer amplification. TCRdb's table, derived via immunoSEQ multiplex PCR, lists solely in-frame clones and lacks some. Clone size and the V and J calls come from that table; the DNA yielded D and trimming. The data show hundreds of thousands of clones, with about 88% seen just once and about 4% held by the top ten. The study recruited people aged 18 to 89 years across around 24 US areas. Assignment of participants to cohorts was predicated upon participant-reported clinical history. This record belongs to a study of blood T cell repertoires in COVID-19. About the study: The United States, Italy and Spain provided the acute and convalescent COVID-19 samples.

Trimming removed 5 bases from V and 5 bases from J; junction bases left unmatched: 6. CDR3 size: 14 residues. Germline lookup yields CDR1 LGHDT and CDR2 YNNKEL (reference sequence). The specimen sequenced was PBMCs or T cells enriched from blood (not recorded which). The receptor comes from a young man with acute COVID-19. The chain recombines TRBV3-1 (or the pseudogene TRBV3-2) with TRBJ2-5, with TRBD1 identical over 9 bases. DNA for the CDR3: TGTGCCAGCAGCGTAACAGGGGGCCTCGAGACCCAGTACTTC. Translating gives CASSVTGGLETQYF.